The TCR beta chain under discussion was sequenced for a study of blood T cell repertoires in COVID-19. Study-wide context: T cells, B-cell-depleted T cells, or PBMCs supplied cDNA or gDNA.

The data were produced by immunoSEQ multiplex PCR, yet TCRdb's version contains in-frame clones alone and is incomplete. The data hold about 350,000 clones, with roughly 86% observed a single time. Per germline, CDR1 MNHEY and CDR2 SMNVEV (reference sequence). Germline trimming cut 5 bases from V and 5 bases from J; bases unmatched to any gene: 6. This CDR3 is 15 amino acids long. The sequence was obtained from a woman between 25 and 40 years old who had been exposed to COVID-19. This chain uses TRBV27 with TRBJ2-7; 13 bases match TRBD2. The material sequenced was PBMCs or T cells enriched from blood (not recorded which). The CDR3 protein is CASSGRTSGRHEQYF. CDR3 DNA: TGTGCCAGCAGTGGAAGGACTAGCGGGAGACACGAGCAGTACTTC.